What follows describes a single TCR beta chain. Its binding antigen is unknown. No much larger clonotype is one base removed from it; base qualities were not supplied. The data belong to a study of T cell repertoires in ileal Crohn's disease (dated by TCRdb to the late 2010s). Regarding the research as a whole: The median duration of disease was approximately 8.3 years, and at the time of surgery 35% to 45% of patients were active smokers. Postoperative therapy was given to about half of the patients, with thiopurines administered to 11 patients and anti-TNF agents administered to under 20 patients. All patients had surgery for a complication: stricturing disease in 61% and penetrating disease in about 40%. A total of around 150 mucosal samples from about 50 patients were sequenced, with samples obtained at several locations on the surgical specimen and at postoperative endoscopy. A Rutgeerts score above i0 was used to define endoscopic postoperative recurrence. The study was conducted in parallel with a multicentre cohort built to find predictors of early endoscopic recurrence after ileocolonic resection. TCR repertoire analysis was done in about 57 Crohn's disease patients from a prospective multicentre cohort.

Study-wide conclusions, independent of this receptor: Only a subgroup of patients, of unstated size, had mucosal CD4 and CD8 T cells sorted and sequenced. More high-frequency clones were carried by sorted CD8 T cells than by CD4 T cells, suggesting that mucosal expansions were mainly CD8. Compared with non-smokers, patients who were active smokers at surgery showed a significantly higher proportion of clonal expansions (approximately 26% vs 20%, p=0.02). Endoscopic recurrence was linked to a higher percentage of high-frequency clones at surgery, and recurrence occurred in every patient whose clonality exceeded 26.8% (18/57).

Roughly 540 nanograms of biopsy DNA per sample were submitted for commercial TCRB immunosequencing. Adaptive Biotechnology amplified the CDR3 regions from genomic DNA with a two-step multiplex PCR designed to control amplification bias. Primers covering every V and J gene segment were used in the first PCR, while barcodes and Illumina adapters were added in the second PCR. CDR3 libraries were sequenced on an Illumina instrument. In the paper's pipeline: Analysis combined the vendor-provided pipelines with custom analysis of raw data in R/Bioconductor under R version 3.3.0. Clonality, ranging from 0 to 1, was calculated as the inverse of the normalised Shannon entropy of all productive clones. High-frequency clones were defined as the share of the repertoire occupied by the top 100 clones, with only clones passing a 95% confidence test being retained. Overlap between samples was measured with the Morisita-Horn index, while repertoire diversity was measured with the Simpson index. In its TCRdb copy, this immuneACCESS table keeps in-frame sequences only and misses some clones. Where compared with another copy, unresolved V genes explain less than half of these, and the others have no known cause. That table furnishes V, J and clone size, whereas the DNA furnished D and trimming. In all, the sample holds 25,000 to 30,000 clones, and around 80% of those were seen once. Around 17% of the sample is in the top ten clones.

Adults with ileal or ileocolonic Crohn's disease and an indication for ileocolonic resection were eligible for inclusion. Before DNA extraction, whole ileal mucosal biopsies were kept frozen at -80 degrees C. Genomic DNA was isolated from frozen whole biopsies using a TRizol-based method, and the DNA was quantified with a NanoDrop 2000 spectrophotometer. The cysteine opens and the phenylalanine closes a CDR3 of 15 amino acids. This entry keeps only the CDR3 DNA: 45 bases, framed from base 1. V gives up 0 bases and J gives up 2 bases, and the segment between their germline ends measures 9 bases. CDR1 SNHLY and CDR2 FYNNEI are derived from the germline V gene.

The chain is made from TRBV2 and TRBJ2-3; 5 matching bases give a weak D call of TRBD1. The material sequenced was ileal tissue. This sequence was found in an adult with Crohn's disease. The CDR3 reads CASSEALGATDTQYF. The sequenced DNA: TGTGCCAGCAGTGAAGCGCTTGGGGCCACAGATACGCAGTATTTT.